The 4 T cell receptor beta chains presented below share a single source sample, sequenced in a study of T cells in Graves' hyperthyroidism and ophthalmopathy. Amplified TCR beta CDR3 regions came from RNA transcripts. HTBI primers drove first-round RT-PCR of the TCR CDR3. One entry per CDR3 protein, called by TCRdb with MiXCR from the multiplex PCR reads. The sample holds fewer than 850,000 distinct CDR3 sequences, around 15% seen once. Material for sequencing was blood. The receptors derive from a man between 50 and 59 years old with Graves' hyperthyroidism.

This clonotype occurred once. Being one base from a much bigger clone, this may be a read error. The chain links TRBV28 to TRBJ1-4; D is possibly TRBD1 (5 bases). CDR1 and CDR2 (germline): MDHEN, SYDVKM. The CDR3 has 14 amino acids. CDR3 nucleotides: TGTGCCAACAGTTCGGGGCAGGGAACTGAAAAACTGTTTTTT. Translation gives CANSSGQGTEKLFF.

The V call is TRBV19, the J call TRBJ2-1, with D unresolved. Germline values: CDR1 LNHDA, CDR2 SQIVND (reference sequence). V gave up 4 bases and J gave up 1 base, with 17 bases separating them. The CDR3 loop spans 17 amino acids. CDR3: CASSTSVRYNSYNEQFF. DNA of the CDR3: TGTGCCAGTAGTACATCGGTGCGGTATAATTCCTACAATGAGCAGTTCTTC.

This rearrangement joins TRBV29-1 to TRBJ2-7; 9 bases line up with TRBD1. The germline V gene encodes CDR1 SQVTM and CDR2 ANQGSEA. Trimming removed 5 bases from V and 0 bases from J; junction bases left unmatched: 8. The CDR3 length is 15 residues. CDR3 sequence (DNA): TGCAGCGTTAAAAGACAGGGGGTAAGCTCCTACGAGCAGTACTTC. Protein product: CSVKRQGVSSYEQYF.

This clonotype was picked up many times. The V call is TRBV30, the J call TRBJ1-6; no definite D call. The germline gives CDR1 GTSNPN, CDR2 SVGIG (reference sequence). V shed 5 bases and J shed 10 bases, with 12 bases lying between them. CDR3 length: 12 residues. The DNA for the CDR3 is TGTGCCTGGGAGGATAGAAAGTCACCCCTCCACTTT. Residues: CAWEDRKSPLHF.